This T cell receptor (beta chain) was sequenced for a study of T cell changes during pregnancy in multiple sclerosis. Germline assignment: CDR1 MNHEY and CDR2 SVGAGI. The CDR3 length is 15 residues. Losses at the gene ends were 6 bases for V and 8 bases for J; bases not matched to a gene: 10. The sample holds one count of this clone. Libraries were prepared by immunoSEQ multiplex PCR; TCRdb keeps only in-frame clonotypes and omits some of them. The top ten hold over 0.7% of the sample, which has 100,000 or so clones, roughly 93% seen once. This receptor was identified in a female donor with multiple sclerosis, enrolled in a pregnancy study. The chain recombines TRBV6-5 with TRBJ1-4; 9 bases line up with TRBD1. Specimen: peripheral blood, collected before pregnancy. CDR3 sequence reads: CASRTIQGAVEKLFF. CDR3 DNA sequence: TGTGCCAGCAGAACCATACAGGGGGCGGTGGAAAAACTGTTTTTT.